This T cell receptor beta chain was found in a study of radiation and T cells in renal cell carcinoma. Study-wide context: Nephrectomy followed 15 Gy stereotactic body radiation by 4 weeks. Overall study findings and caveats: From baseline, blood top tumor clonotypes peaked at 2 weeks post-radiation. Pretreatment tumor biopsies were lacking, so baseline clonotypes are unknown.

Sequencing used immunoSEQ multiplex PCR; TCRdb keeps in-frame clones, though not all of them. The sample lists about 59,000 clones, roughly 79% occurring once. Time point reported: baseline pretreatment blood. Treatment: 15 Gy SBRT to primary tumor, nephrectomy 4 weeks later. This CDR3 contains 16 residues. CDR1 and CDR2 from the germline V gene are SGDLS and YYNGEE. The V gene lost 4 bases and the J gene lost 2 bases, with 16 bases spanning the gap. Points on this clone: The target antigen is unknown.

The receptor comes from a man aged 55-75 years with renal cell carcinoma. The starting material was blood, obtained from a patient whose treatment included radiotherapy and nephrectomy. The rearrangement links TRBV9 to TRBJ1-3; tentatively, D is TRBD1 (6 bases). CDR3 nucleotide sequence: TGTGCCAGCAGCCCGCGTATTGGGACACCTGGAAACACCATATATTTT. Protein sequence: CASSPRIGTPGNTIYF.